Shown below are 25 T cell receptor beta chains from a single sample sequenced in a study of control samples from healthy donors and cancer patients. Some clones are missing from TCRdb's copy, which holds only in-frame ones; the method was immunoSEQ multiplex PCR. The table records 170,000 or so clones, 91% of them present only once. The sequencing sample was made of blood. These receptor sequences come from a woman between 35 and 50 years old in good health.

The chain has TRBV29-1 and TRBJ1-1, with a weak D call TRBD1 (5 bases). V shed 3 bases and J shed 0 bases, with 8 bases lying between them. Germline loops: CDR1 SQVTM, CDR2 ANQGSEA. The CDR3 is 13 amino acids. This CDR3 reads CSVDQGMNTEAFF. Here the CDR3 DNA reads TGCAGCGTTGATCAGGGTATGAACACTGAAGCTTTCTTT. The variable domain in full, with the rest retrieved from reference TRBV29-1 and TRBJ1-1, is SAVISQKPSRDICQRGTSLTIQCQVDSQVTMMFWYRQQPGQSLTLIATANQGSEATYESGFVIDKFPISRPNLTFSTLTVSNMSPEDSSIYLCSVDQGMNTEAFFGQGTRLTVV.

V and J are TRBV18 and TRBJ2-1; 9 nucleotides line up with TRBD2. Germline CDR1 is KGHSH and CDR2 is LQKENI. The CDR3 is 19 amino acids. V shed 3 bases and J 5 bases; nucleotides not matched to a gene: 17. The CDR3 reads CASSPRPGGGGGFDNEQFF. The CDR3 DNA sequence: TGTGCCAGCTCACCCCGCCCGGGGGGCGGGGGGGGTTTCGACAATGAGCAGTTCTTC.

This clone was picked up a small number of times. V gene TRBV9 combines with J gene TRBJ2-7; 9 nucleotides align to TRBD1. CDR3 length: 13 amino acids. The J segment lost 7 bases and the V segment lost 3 bases, leaving 5 bases of the junction unmatched. Germline V gene data show CDR1 as SGDLS and CDR2 as YYNGEE. CDR3 nucleotide sequence: TGTGCCAGCAGCGGGACAGGGGCACGAGAGCAGTACTTC. Translating gives CASSGTGAREQYF. Supplemented by reference TRBV9 and TRBJ2-7, the full variable domain reads DSGVTQTPKHLITATGQRVTLRCSPRSGDLSVYWYQQSLDQGLQFLIQYYNGEERAKGNILERFSAQQFPDLHSELNLSSLELGDSALYFCASSGTGAREQYFGPGTRLTVT.

This rearrangement joins TRBV5-4 to TRBJ2-1; D is unclear. Germline assignment: CDR1 SGHNT and CDR2 YYREEE (reference sequence). The CDR3 extends over 13 amino acids. V gave up 0 bases and J gave up 4 bases, with 5 bases separating them. Here the CDR3 DNA reads TGTGCCAGCAGCTTGGACGGGTACAATGAGCAGTTCTTC. It is translated as CASSLDGYNEQFF.

V usage is TRBV3-1 (or the pseudogene TRBV3-2) and J usage is TRBJ2-5; a weak D match, TRBD1 (7 bases). V was shortened by 4 bases and J by 5 bases, with 8 bases between the two germline ends. Germline V gene sequence: CDR1 LGHDT, CDR2 YNNKEL (reference sequence). There are 12 residues in the CDR3. This CDR3 is CASSPGGETQYF. The CDR3 region has the DNA TGTGCCAGCAGCCCAGGGGGGGAGACCCAGTACTTC.

The V call is TRBV27, the J call TRBJ1-1, with D hard to call. Germline V gene data show CDR1 as MNHEY and CDR2 as SMNVEV (reference sequence). The CDR3 loop spans 13 amino acids. Trimming removed 4 bases at V and 5 bases at J, with 11 bases between. The CDR3 nucleotides are TGTGCCAGCAGTTCCCCCGGCGGGACTGAAGCTTTCTTT. It yields the protein CASSSPGGTEAFF.

The V gene is TRBV18, the J gene TRBJ2-2, with a weak D call TRBD1 (6 bases). V gave up 2 bases and J gave up 2 bases, with 6 bases separating them. The CDR3 spans 14 residues. Per the germline V gene, CDR1 is KGHSH and CDR2 is LQKENI. The CDR3 is CASSPGTNTGELFF. The CDR3 DNA reads as TGTGCCAGCTCACCAGGGACAAACACCGGGGAGCTGTTTTTT.

In this sample, this clone turned up once. An end of the junction does not agree with germline; a read error may underlie this. The chain links TRBV7-9 to TRBJ2-7; the match to TRBD1 covers 9 bases. The CDR3 runs to 12 residues. Germline CDR1 is SEHNR and CDR2 is FQNEAQ (reference sequence). This chain's CDR3 is CASSLGDRTGDF. The CDR3, as DNA: TGTGCCAGCAGCTTAGGTGACAGGACAGGGGACTTC.

This clone was observed a few times. This chain joins TRBV7-8 and TRBJ2-5; 8 nucleotides line up with TRBD1. The ends lost 5 bases at V and 4 bases at J; junction bases unmatched: 9. This CDR3 contains 15 residues. Per germline, CDR1 SGHVS and CDR2 FQNEAQ. The CDR3 protein is CASSPRQGRLETQYF. The CDR3 DNA is TGTGCCAGCAGCCCGCGACAGGGGCGTTTAGAGACCCAGTACTTC.

The genes are TRBV5-4 and TRBJ1-1; 7 bases are a match to TRBD1. The germline V gene encodes CDR1 SGHNT and CDR2 YYREEE (reference sequence). V gave up 4 bases and J gave up 3 bases; unmatched junction bases: 18. The CDR3 length is 18 residues. CDR3 in amino acids: CASSDGVRSGGSDTEAFF. CDR3 DNA sequence: TGTGCCAGCAGCGATGGGGTACGGTCAGGGGGATCGGACACTGAAGCTTTCTTT.

This sequence joins TRBV10-3 and TRBJ1-5; TRBD1 matches at 11 bases. V gave up 2 bases and J gave up 5 bases; unmatched junction bases: 8. This CDR3 has 17 amino acids. Germline CDR1 and CDR2: ENHRY and SYGVKD. CDR3 region: CAISEVRTGGEDQPQHF. In nucleotides, the CDR3 is TGTGCCATCAGTGAGGTCAGGACAGGGGGCGAGGATCAGCCCCAGCATTTT.

The rearrangement uses TRBV6-4 and TRBJ2-3; TRBD1 is a possible D gene (5 bases). The CDR3 has 13 residues. With 4 bases removed from V and 1 base from J, the gap between germline ends came to 6 bases. Germline V CDR1 and CDR2: MRHNA, SNTAGT. The CDR3 DNA reads as TGTGCCAGCAGTGGGACACGCACAGATACGCAGTATTTT. As protein: CASSGTRTDTQYF.

The chain couples TRBV4-1 to TRBJ2-7; 11 bases agree with TRBD2. Looked up from germline, CDR1 is MGHRA and CDR2 is YSYEKL. V was clipped by 3 bases and J by 3 bases; unmatched bases: 4. The CDR3 totals 15 residues. This CDR3 reads CASSQTSGDLYEQYF. The CDR3 DNA is TGCGCCAGCAGCCAGACTAGCGGGGACCTCTACGAGCAGTACTTC.

This chain uses TRBV7-9 with TRBJ2-7; 8 positions match TRBD1. The CDR3 spans 13 residues. Germline V gene sequence: CDR1 SEHNR, CDR2 FQNEAQ (reference sequence). The V segment lost 6 bases and the J segment 5 bases; nucleotides outside the gene matches: 6. The CDR3 region has the DNA TGTGCCAGCAGTCTGGACAGGGCCCACGAGCAGTACTTC. Translating it yields CASSLDRAHEQYF.

In nucleotides, the CDR3 is TGTGCCAGCAGCTTCCGGGGGACTAATGAAAAACTGTTTTTT. Protein: CASSFRGTNEKLFF. The chain employs TRBV13 and TRBJ1-4; perhaps TRBD1 as D (5 bases). Germline V gives CDR1 PRHDT, CDR2 FYEKMQ (reference sequence). Trimming left V 3 bases short and J 2 bases short, with 7 bases between. There are 14 residues in the CDR3.

The genes are TRBV2 and TRBJ1-2; D is uncertain. The germline V and J ends were trimmed by 0 bases and 8 bases, with 13 bases remaining between them. CDR3 length: 14 residues. Germline loops: CDR1 SNHLY, CDR2 FYNNEI. For the CDR3, the DNA is TGTGCCAGCAGTGAAGCGCAAGGGAATGGGGGCTACACCTTC. Amino acid sequence: CASSEAQGNGGYTF.

V gene TRBV4-1 combines with J gene TRBJ2-3; D perhaps matches TRBD2 (5 bases). This CDR3 has 15 amino acids. Germline CDR1 MGHRA, CDR2 YSYEKL. V was trimmed by 4 bases and J by 4 bases, leaving 15 bases between them. CDR3: CASSRSGLAPDTQYF. The CDR3 bases are TGCGCCAGCAGCCGCTCCGGGCTAGCCCCAGATACGCAGTATTTT.

The chain couples TRBV19 to TRBJ1-6, with no clear D. Between the trimmed V and J ends, which lost 4 bases and 8 bases, there was a span of 12 bases. Germline CDR1 and CDR2: LNHDA and SQIVND (reference sequence). The CDR3 is 14 amino acids. The CDR3 protein is CASSTKARDSPLHF. The CDR3 coding sequence is TGTGCCAGTAGTACCAAGGCTAGGGATTCACCCCTCCACTTT.

This clone showed up many times. The chain carries TRBV7-9 and TRBJ1-6; TRBD1 matches 11 bases. The CDR3 is made up of 16 amino acids. The germline V gene encodes CDR1 SEHNR and CDR2 FQNEAQ (reference sequence). V dropped 2 bases and J dropped 8; count of bases not matched to a gene: 5. The CDR3 sequence is CASSLIGQGAYSPLHF. The CDR3 bases are TGTGCCAGCAGCTTAATCGGACAGGGGGCATATTCACCCCTCCACTTT.

This rearrangement joins TRBV27 to TRBJ1-4; possible D gene TRBD1, 5 bases. There are 13 residues in the CDR3. CDR1 and CDR2 (germline): MNHEY, SMNVEV (reference sequence). Trimming cost V 8 bases and J 5 bases, with 12 bases left between them. CDR3 sequence (DNA): TGTGCCAGCGGGGGTTTGGGGAATGAAAAACTGTTTTTT. Amino acid sequence: CASGGLGNEKLFF.

J is TRBJ2-1 and V is TRBV9, with a tentative D call TRBD1 (6 bases). The CDR3 is made up of 15 amino acids. Per germline, CDR1 SGDLS and CDR2 YYNGEE. Between the trimmed V and J ends, which lost 0 bases and 9 bases, there was a span of 16 bases. This CDR3 is CASSVVGGGYAEQFF. The DNA of the CDR3 is TGTGCCAGCAGCGTAGTTGGGGGCGGTTATGCTGAGCAGTTCTTC. The whole variable domain, remainder taken from reference TRBV9 and TRBJ2-1, is DSGVTQTPKHLITATGQRVTLRCSPRSGDLSVYWYQQSLDQGLQFLIQYYNGEERAKGNILERFSAQQFPDLHSELNLSSLELGDSALYFCASSVVGGGYAEQFFGPGTRLTVL.

This chain connects TRBV19 to TRBJ1-1; TRBD1 is a possible D gene (6 bases). Per the germline V gene, CDR1 is LNHDA and CDR2 is SQIVND (reference sequence). V was trimmed by 0 bases and J by 5 bases, leaving 10 bases between them. The CDR3 consists of 14 residues. The CDR3: CASSIEGAGTEAFF. CDR3 DNA: TGTGCCAGTAGTATAGAGGGGGCTGGTACTGAAGCTTTCTTT.

The rearrangement links TRBV19 to TRBJ2-1; 8 bases map to TRBD1. The CDR3 contains 14 residues. Germline loops: CDR1 LNHDA, CDR2 SQIVND (reference sequence). Trimming at V came to 3 bases and at J to 8 bases, leaving 6 bases not matched to a gene. The CDR3 loop is CASSIGQGTDEQFF. Here the CDR3 DNA reads TGTGCCAGTAGTATCGGACAGGGCACCGATGAGCAGTTCTTC.

This clone appeared a single time. The gene calls are TRBV6-5 and TRBJ1-5; TRBD1 matches 7 bases. The CDR3 consists of 15 residues. Per germline, CDR1 MNHEY and CDR2 SVGAGI. V dropped 6 bases and J dropped 1; count of bases not matched to a gene: 6. The CDR3 loop is CASSRDRASNQPQHF. The CDR3 nucleotides are TGTGCCAGCAGCCGAGACAGGGCAAGCAATCAGCCCCAGCATTTT.

The chain is built from TRBV5-1 and TRBJ2-5; D is unclear. V lost 5 bases to trimming and J lost 1 base, with 9 bases between them. CDR3 size: 13 residues. Germline V CDR1 and CDR2: SGHRS, YFSETQ. DNA for the CDR3: TGCGCCAGCAGTCAAGGATCCCAAGAGACCCAGTACTTC. Encoded protein: CASSQGSQETQYF.